The 10 T cell receptor beta chains below all came from one sample that was sequenced in a study of T cells in Graves' hyperthyroidism and ophthalmopathy. RNA transcripts gave rise to amplified TCR beta CDR3 regions. HTBI primers were employed in a first-round RT-PCR of the TCR CDR3. TCRdb called the multiplex PCR reads again in MiXCR, with one record for every CDR3 protein. The sample yields about 600,000 distinct CDR3 sequences, approximately 15% seen once. The specimen was blood. These receptors were taken from a woman in her 40s with Graves' ophthalmopathy.

This clonotype occurred a few times. The chain employs TRBV18 and TRBJ2-7; 8 bases line up with TRBD2. CDR3 length equals 16 residues. V shed 1 base and J 5 bases; nucleotides not matched to a gene: 10. CDR1 is KGHSH and CDR2 is LQKENI in the germline V gene. The CDR3 DNA sequence: TGTGCCAGCTCACCACGAAGCGGGAGTTCCCGGAACGAGCAGTACTTC. Protein product: CASSPRSGSSRNEQYF.

This clonotype occurred many times. The V call is TRBV5-1, the J call TRBJ2-1; TRBD2 aligns across 7 bases. Germline V gene sequence: CDR1 SGHRS, CDR2 YFSETQ. Germline trimming cut 0 bases from V and 2 bases from J; bases unmatched to any gene: 2. This CDR3 comprises 15 residues. CDR3 coding DNA: TGCGCCAGCAGCTTGGGGGAGGGTCCCTACAATGAGCAGTTCTTC. Its protein product is CASSLGEGPYNEQFF.

On this clonotype itself: A much larger clone is a single base away; this may be a read error. CDR3 residues: CASNSGYQETQYF. CDR3 nucleotides: TGTGCCAGCAATAGCGGGTACCAAGAGACCCAGTACTTC. This chain joins TRBV6-2 or TRBV6-3 and TRBJ2-5; 7 bases agree with TRBD2. Germline CDR1 and CDR2: MNHEY and SVGEGT. This CDR3 spans 13 amino acids. V shed 7 bases and J 0 bases; nucleotides not matched to a gene: 2.

J is TRBJ2-1 and V is TRBV4-2, with 9 nucleotides matching TRBD2. The CDR3 runs 17 residues. Germline CDR1 is LGHNA and CDR2 is YNFKEQ. After removal of 0 bases from V and 6 bases from J, the junction contained 9 bases not matched to a gene. Here the CDR3 reads CASSQDLRVAGANEQFF. CDR3 DNA: TGTGCCAGCAGCCAAGATCTGAGGGTAGCGGGGGCCAATGAGCAGTTCTTC.

Ten or more counts support this clonotype. The rearrangement links TRBV7-9 to TRBJ2-7; no clear D gene. CDR3 length equals 14 residues. Germline CDR1 reads SEHNR; CDR2 reads FQNEAQ (reference sequence). The V end was cut by 1 base, the J end by 3 bases, with 10 bases between. The CDR3: CASSLVGRNYEQYF. The DNA for the CDR3 is TGTGCCAGCAGCTTAGTCGGCAGAAACTACGAGCAGTACTTC.

This clonotype occurred many times. This chain uses TRBV5-1 with TRBJ2-1, with TRBD2 matching 14 bases. Germline values: CDR1 SGHRS, CDR2 YFSETQ. This CDR3 comprises 15 residues. V was pared by 4 bases and J by 6 bases, with 3 bases of the junction left unmatched. For the CDR3, the DNA is TGCGCCAGCAGCCTGACTAGCGGGGGGGCCAATGAGCAGTTCTTC. Its protein is CASSLTSGGANEQFF.

This sequence joins TRBV28 and TRBJ1-2; no clear D gene. The ends were cut back, 1 base at V and 0 bases at J, with 18 bases in the middle. The CDR3 has 18 residues. Germline V CDR1 and CDR2: MDHEN, SYDVKM. The CDR3 loop is CASSLYSRGLSTNYGYTF. The CDR3 DNA reads as TGTGCCAGCAGTTTATACAGTCGCGGACTTTCTACTAACTATGGCTACACCTTC.

This clonotype was seen at least ten times. The chain has TRBV7-9 and TRBJ1-1; no firm D call. V shed 5 bases and J shed 7 bases, with 17 bases lying between them. This CDR3 contains 14 residues. The V gene's germline CDR1 is SEHNR and CDR2 FQNEAQ (reference sequence). The CDR3 sequence: CASSPTEARLEAFF. Here the CDR3 DNA reads TGTGCCAGCAGCCCAACAGAGGCCCGACTTGAAGCTTTCTTT.

This clonotype was counted between two and nine times. The chain couples TRBV2 to TRBJ2-3; TRBD2 matches at 11 bases. The CDR3 has 14 amino acids. CDR1 and CDR2 (germline): SNHLY, FYNNEI. J gave up 13 bases and V 0 bases, and 6 bases lay outside the gene matches. In nucleotides, the CDR3 is TGTGCCAGCAGTGAAGCCTTAGCGGGGGGGAACAAGTATTTT. Protein: CASSEALAGGNKYF.

The CDR3 reads CASSRTGTFYNEQFF. The CDR3 region has the DNA TGTGCCAGTAGCCGTACCGGGACCTTCTACAATGAGCAGTTCTTC. The chain joins TRBV19 to TRBJ2-1; D possibly matches TRBD1 or TRBD2 (5 bases each). The germline V gene encodes CDR1 LNHDA and CDR2 SQIVND (reference sequence). The V gene lost 6 bases and the J gene lost 3 bases, with 15 bases spanning the gap. This CDR3 contains 15 residues.